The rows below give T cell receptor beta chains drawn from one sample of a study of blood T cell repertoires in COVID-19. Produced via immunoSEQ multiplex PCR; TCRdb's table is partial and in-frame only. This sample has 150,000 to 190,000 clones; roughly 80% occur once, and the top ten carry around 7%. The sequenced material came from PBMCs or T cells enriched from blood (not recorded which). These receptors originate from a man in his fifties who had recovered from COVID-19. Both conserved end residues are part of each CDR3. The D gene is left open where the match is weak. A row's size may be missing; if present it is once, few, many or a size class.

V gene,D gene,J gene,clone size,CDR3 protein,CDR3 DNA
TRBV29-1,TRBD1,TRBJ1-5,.,CSVKTGANQPQHF,TGCAGCGTAAAAACAGGGGCGAATCAGCCCCAGCATTTT
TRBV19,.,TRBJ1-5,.,CASSMRNSNQPQHF,TGTGCCAGTAGTATGCGGAATAGCAATCAGCCCCAGCATTTT
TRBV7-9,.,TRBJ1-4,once,CASSSHLVRQLDNEKLFF,TGTGCCAGCAGCTCCCACCTAGTTAGACAGCTCGATAATGAAAAACTGTTTTTT
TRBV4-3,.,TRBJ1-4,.,CASSQASSSEKLFF,TGCGCCAGCAGCCAAGCAAGCTCAAGTGAAAAACTGTTTTTT
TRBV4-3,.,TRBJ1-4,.,CASSQGVRESEKLFF,TGCGCCAGCAGCCAAGGGGTCAGGGAAAGTGAAAAACTGTTTTTT
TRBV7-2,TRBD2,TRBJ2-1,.,CASSSPRGTRNEQFF,TGTGCCAGCAGCTCCCCCCGTGGGACTAGGAATGAGCAGTTCTTC
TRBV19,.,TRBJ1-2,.,CASKKGGPDHGYTF,TGTGCCAGTAAAAAGGGGGGGCCGGATCATGGCTACACCTTC
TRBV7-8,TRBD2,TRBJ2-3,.,CASSGGGWRATGDTQYF,TGTGCCAGCAGCGGGGGGGGTTGGAGGGCCACCGGGGATACGCAGTATTTT
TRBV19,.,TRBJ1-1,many,CASSTYGADTAFF,TGTGCCAGTAGTACTTATGGGGCAGACACGGCTTTCTTT
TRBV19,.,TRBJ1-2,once,CASTSRSFYGYTF,TGTGCCAGTACGTCGCGGAGCTTCTATGGCTACACCTTC
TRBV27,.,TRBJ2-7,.,CASSLSDSVRRTTYEQYF,TGTGCCAGCAGTCTCTCGGACAGCGTACGTCGTACCACCTACGAGCAGTACTTC
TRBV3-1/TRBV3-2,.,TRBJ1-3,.,CASAYGGGNTIYF,TGTGCCAGCGCCTACGGGGGAGGAAACACCATATATTTT
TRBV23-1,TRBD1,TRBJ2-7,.,CASSQSSGQEEFEQYF,TGCGCCAGCAGTCAATCGAGCGGACAGGAGGAGTTCGAGCAGTACTTC
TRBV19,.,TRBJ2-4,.,CASSAGLGVNIQYF,TGTGCCAGTAGTGCTGGGTTAGGGGTAAACATTCAGTACTTC
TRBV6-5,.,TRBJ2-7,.,CASRHLDEQYF,TGTGCCAGCAGACATCTCGACGAGCAGTACTTC
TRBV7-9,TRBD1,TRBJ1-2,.,CASSLGTGESNYGYTF,TGTGCCAGCAGCTTAGGCACAGGGGAATCTAACTATGGCTACACCTTC
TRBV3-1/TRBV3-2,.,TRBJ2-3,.,CASSPWRGRPLDTQYF,TGTGCCAGCAGCCCCTGGAGGGGTCGGCCCCTGGATACGCAGTATTTT
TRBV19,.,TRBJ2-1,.,CASSIGGGVYNEQFF,TGTGCCAGTAGTATAGGGGGCGGGGTATACAATGAGCAGTTCTTC
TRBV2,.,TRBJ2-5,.,CASNMRIQETQYF,TGTGCCAGCAATATGAGAATCCAAGAGACCCAGTACTTC
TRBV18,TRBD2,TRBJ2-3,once,CASSQLSGGVARSTSTDTQYF,TGTGCCAGCTCACAATTGAGCGGGGGAGTTGCACGTTCAACTAGCACAGATACGCAGTATTTT
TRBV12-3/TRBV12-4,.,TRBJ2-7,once,CASGAGEIGEQYF,TGTGCCAGCGGGGCAGGGGAAATCGGCGAGCAGTACTTC
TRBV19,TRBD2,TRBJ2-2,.,CASSRRGGNTGELFF,TGTGCCAGTAGTCGTCGGGGGGGGAACACCGGGGAGCTGTTTTTT
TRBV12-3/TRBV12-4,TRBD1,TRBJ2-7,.,CASSLTGGYEQYF,TGTGCCAGCAGTCTAACAGGGGGCTACGAGCAGTACTTC
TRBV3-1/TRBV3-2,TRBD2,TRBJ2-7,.,CASSHLAGGGYEQYF,TGTGCCAGCAGCCACCTAGCGGGGGGTGGCTACGAGCAGTACTTC
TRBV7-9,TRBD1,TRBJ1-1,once,CASSEGGMNTEAFF,TGTGCCAGCAGCGAAGGGGGCATGAACACTGAAGCTTTCTTT
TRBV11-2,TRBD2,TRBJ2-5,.,CASSFAGGGPKTQYF,TGTGCCAGCAGTTTTGCCGGGGGGGGCCCCAAGACCCAGTACTTC
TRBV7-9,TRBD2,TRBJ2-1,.,CASSGAGAPYNEQFF,TGTGCCAGCAGTGGAGCGGGGGCCCCCTACAATGAGCAGTTCTTC
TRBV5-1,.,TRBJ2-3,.,CASSLDRVETDTQYF,TGCGCCAGCAGCTTGGACAGGGTCGAGACAGATACGCAGTATTTT
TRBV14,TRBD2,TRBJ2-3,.,CASSQLKRGVTDTQYF,TGTGCCAGCAGCCAGCTTAAGCGGGGGGTCACAGATACGCAGTATTTT
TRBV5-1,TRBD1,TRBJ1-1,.,CASSFSGQETFF,TGCGCCAGCAGCTTTTCGGGACAGGAGACTTTCTTT
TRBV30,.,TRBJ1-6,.,CAWRPGLQNSPLHF,TGTGCCTGGAGACCGGGACTGCAAAATTCACCCCTCCACTTT
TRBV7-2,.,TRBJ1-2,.,CASSNRVGGYTF,TGTGCCAGCAGTAACAGGGTGGGTGGCTACACCTTC